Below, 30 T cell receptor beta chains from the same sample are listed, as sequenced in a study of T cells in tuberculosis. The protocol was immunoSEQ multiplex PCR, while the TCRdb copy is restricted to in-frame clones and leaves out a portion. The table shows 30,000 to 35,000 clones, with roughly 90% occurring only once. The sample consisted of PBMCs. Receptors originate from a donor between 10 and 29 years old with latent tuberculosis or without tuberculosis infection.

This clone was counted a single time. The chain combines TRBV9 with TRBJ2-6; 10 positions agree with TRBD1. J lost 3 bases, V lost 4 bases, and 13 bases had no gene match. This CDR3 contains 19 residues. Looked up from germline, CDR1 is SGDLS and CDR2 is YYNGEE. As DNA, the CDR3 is TGTGCCAGCAGCCTCACCCTTGGACAGGGGGGAATTGGGGCCAACGTCCTGACTTTC. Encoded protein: CASSLTLGQGGIGANVLTF.

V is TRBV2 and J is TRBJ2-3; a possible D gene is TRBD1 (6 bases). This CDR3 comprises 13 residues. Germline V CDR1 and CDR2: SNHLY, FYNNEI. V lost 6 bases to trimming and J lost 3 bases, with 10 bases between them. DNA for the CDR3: TGTGCCAGCAGGAGACAGGAAACAGATACGCAGTATTTT. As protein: CASRRQETDTQYF.

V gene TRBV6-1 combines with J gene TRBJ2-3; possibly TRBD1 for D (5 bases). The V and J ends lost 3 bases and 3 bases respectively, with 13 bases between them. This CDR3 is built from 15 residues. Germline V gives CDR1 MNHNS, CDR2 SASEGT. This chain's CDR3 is CASSEAGLSTDTQYF. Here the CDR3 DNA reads TGTGCCAGCAGTGAGGCAGGGCTATCGACAGATACGCAGTATTTT.

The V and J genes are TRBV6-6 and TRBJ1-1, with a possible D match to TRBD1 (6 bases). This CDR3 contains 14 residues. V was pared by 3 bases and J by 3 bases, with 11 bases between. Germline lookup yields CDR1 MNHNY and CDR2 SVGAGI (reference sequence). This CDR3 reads CASSYIPGDTEAFF. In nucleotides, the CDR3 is TGTGCCAGCAGTTATATCCCAGGGGACACTGAAGCTTTCTTT.

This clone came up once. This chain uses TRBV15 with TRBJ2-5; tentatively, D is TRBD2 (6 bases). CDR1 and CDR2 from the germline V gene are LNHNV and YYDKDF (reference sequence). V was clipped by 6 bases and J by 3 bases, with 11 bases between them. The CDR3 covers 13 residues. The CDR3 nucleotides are TGTGCCACCAGGAGGGGAGGTGAAGAGACCCAGTACTTC. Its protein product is CATRRGGEETQYF.

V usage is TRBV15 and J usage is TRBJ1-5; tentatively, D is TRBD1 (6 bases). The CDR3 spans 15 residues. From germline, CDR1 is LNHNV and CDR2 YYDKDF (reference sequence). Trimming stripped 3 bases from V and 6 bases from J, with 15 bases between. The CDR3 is CATSSTRGGGQPQHF. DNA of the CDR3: TGTGCCACCAGCAGTACCCGAGGGGGTGGTCAGCCCCAGCATTTT.

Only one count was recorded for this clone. The CDR3 sequence: CASSLGWAGTNEKLFF. The CDR3 nucleotides are TGTGCCAGCAGTTTGGGGTGGGCGGGAACTAATGAAAAACTGTTTTTT. This chain links TRBV28 with TRBJ1-4; D unresolved. Per the germline V gene, CDR1 is MDHEN and CDR2 is SYDVKM. The CDR3 covers 16 residues. Trimming removed 3 bases at V and 1 base at J, with 12 bases between.

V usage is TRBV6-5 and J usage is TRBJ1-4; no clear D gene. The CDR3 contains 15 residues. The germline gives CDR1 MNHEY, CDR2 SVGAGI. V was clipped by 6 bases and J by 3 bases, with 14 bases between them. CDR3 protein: CASRPLESANEKLFF. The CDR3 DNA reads TGTGCCAGCAGGCCCCTTGAGAGCGCTAATGAAAAACTGTTTTTT.

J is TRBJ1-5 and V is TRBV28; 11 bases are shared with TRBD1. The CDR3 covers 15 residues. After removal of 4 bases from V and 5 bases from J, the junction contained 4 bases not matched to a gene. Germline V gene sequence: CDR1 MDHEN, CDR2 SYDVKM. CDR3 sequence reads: CASSSGTGGDQPQHF. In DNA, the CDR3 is TGTGCCAGCAGTTCCGGGACAGGGGGGGATCAGCCCCAGCATTTT.

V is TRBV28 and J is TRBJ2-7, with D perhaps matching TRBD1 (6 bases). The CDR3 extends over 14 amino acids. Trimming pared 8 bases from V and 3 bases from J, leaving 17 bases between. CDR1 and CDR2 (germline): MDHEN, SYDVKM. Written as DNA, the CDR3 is TGTGCCAGCGCCTCGGGCAGGGGATACTACGAGCAGTACTTC. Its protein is CASASGRGYYEQYF.

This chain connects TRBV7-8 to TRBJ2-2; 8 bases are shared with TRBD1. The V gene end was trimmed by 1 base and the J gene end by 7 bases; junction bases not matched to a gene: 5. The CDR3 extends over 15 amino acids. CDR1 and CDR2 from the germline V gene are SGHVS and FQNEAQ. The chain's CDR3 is CASSLVGQGHGELFF. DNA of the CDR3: TGTGCCAGCAGCTTAGTCGGACAGGGCCACGGGGAGCTGTTTTTT.

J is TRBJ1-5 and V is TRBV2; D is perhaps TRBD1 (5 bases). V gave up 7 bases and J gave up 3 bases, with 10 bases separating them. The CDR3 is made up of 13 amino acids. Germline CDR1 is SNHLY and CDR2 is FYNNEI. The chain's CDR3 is CASIRGDNQPQHF. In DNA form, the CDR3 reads TGTGCCAGCATACGGGGGGACAATCAGCCCCAGCATTTT.

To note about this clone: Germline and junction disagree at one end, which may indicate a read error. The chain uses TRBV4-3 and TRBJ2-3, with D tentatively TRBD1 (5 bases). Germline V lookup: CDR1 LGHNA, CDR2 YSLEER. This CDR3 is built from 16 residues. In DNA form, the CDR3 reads TGCGCCAGCACCCAAGAACCAGGGTCGAGCACAGATACGCAGTATTTT. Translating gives CASTQEPGSSTDTQYF.

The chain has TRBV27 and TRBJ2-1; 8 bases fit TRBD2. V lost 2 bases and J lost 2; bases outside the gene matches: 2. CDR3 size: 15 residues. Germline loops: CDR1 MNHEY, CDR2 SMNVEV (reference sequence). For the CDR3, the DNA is TGTGCCAGCAGTTTAGGTAGCGGGGCCTACAATGAGCAGTTCTTC. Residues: CASSLGSGAYNEQFF.

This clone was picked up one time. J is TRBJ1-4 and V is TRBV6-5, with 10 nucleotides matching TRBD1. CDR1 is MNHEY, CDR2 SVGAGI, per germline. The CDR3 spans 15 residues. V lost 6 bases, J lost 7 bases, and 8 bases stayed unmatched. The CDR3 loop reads CASSRFGDRGEKLFF. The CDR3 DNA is TGTGCCAGCAGCCGCTTTGGGGACAGGGGTGAAAAACTGTTTTTT.

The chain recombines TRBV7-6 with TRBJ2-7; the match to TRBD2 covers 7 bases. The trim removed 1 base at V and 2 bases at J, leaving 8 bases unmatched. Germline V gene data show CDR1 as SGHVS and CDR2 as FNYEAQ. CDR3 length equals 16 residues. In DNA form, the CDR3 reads TGTGCCAGCAGCTTAGTGGGAGGGGCAGGCCCCTACGAGCAGTACTTC. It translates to CASSLVGGAGPYEQYF.

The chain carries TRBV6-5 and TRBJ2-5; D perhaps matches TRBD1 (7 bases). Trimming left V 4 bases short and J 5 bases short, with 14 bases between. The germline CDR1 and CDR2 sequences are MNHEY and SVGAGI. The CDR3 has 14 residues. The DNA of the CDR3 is TGTGCCAGCAGTTCAACAGGGGAGGCGGAGACCCAGTACTTC. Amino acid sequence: CASSSTGEAETQYF.

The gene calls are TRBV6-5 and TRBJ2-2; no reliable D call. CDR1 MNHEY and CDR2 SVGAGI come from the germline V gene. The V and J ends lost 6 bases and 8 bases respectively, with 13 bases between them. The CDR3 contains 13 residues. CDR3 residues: CASSPRLTGELFF. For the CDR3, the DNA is TGTGCCAGCAGCCCTAGGCTGACTGGGGAGCTGTTTTTT.

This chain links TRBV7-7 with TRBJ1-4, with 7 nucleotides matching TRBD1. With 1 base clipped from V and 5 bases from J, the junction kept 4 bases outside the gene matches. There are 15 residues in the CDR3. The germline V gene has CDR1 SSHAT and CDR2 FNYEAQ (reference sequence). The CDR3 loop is CASSLGPGQNEKLFF. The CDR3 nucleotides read TGTGCCAGCAGCTTAGGCCCGGGACAGAATGAAAAACTGTTTTTT.

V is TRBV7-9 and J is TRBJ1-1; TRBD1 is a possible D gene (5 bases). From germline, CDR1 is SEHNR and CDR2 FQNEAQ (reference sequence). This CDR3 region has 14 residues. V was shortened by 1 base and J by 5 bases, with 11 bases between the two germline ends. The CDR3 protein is CASSLGASGTEAFF. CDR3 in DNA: TGTGCCAGCAGCTTAGGGGCATCAGGGACTGAAGCTTTCTTT.

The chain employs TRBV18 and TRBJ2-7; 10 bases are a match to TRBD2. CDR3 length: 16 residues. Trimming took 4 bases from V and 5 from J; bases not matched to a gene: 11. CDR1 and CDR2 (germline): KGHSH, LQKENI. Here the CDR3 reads CASSRDSGRLSNEQYF. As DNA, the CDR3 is TGTGCCAGCTCACGAGATAGCGGGAGGCTGAGTAACGAGCAGTACTTC. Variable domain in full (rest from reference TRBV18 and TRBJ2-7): NAGVMQNPRHLVRRRGQEARLRCSPMKGHSHVYWYRQLPEEGLKFMVYLQKENIIDESGMPKERFSAEFPKEGPSILRIQQVVRGDSAAYFCASSRDSGRLSNEQYFGPGTRLTVT.

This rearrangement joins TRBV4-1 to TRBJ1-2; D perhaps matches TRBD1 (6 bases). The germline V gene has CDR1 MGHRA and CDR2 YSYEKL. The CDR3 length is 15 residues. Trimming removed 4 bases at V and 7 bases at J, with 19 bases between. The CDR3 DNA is TGCGCCAGCAGCCCCGGAGGGGGGGCAAGGGGTGGCTACACCTTC. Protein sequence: CASSPGGGARGGYTF.

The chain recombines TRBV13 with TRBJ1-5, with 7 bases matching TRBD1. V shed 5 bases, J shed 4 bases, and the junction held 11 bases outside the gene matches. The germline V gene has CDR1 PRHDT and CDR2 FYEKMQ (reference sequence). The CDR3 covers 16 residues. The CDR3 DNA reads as TGTGCCAGCAGCGAAAAAGGACAGGTGGGGAATCAGCCCCAGCATTTT. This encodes CASSEKGQVGNQPQHF.

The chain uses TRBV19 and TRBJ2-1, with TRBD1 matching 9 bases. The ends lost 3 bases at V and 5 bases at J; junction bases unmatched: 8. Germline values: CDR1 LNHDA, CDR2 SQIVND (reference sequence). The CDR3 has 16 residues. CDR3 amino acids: CASSMKDRGFNNEQFF. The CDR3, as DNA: TGTGCCAGTAGTATGAAAGACAGGGGGTTTAACAATGAGCAGTTCTTC.

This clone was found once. This chain's CDR3 is CAWSEGNSYNEQFF. CDR3 DNA: TGTGCCTGGAGTGAGGGGAACTCCTACAATGAGCAGTTCTTC. The chain carries TRBV30 and TRBJ2-1; maybe TRBD1 (5 bases). The germline V and J ends were trimmed by 1 base and 0 bases, with 7 bases remaining between them. The CDR3 length is 14 residues. Germline V gene lookup returns CDR1 GTSNPN and CDR2 SVGIG (reference sequence).

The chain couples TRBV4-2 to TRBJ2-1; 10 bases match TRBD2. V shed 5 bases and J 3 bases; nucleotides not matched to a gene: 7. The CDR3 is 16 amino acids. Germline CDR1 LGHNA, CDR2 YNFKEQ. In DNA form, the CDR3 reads TGTGCCAGCAGCTCTTCCGGGACTAGCGTCTACAATGAGCAGTTCTTC. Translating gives CASSSSGTSVYNEQFF.

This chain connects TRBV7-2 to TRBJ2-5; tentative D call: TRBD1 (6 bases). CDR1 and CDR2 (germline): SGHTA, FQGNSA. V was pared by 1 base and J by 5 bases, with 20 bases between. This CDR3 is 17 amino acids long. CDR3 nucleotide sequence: TGTGCCAGCAGCTTAGTCGCAGGGGTCGGGTTGCGGGAGACCCAGTACTTC. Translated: CASSLVAGVGLRETQYF.

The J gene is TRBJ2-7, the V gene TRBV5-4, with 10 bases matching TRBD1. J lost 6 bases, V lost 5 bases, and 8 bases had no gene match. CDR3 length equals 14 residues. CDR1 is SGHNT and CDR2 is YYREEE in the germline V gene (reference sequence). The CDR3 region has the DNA TGTGCCAGCAGTGTGGACAGGGGGGGCCCCGAGCAGTACTTC. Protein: CASSVDRGGPEQYF.

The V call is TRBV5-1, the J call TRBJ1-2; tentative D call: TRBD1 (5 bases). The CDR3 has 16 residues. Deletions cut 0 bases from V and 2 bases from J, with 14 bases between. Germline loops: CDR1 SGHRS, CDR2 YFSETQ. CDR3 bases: TGCGCCAGCAGCTTGGTCCGGGGGGAAGGCAACTATGGCTACACCTTC. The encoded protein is CASSLVRGEGNYGYTF. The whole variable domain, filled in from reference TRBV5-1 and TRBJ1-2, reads KAGVTQTPRYLIKTRGQQVTLSCSPISGHRSVSWYQQTPGQGLQFLFEYFSETQRNKGNFPGRFSGRQFSNSRSEMNVSTLELGDSALYLCASSLVRGEGNYGYTFGSGTRLTVV.

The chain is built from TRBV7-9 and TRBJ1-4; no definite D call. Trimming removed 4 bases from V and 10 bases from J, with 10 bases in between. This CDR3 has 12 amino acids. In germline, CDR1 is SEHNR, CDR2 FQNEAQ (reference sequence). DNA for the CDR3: TGTGCCAGCAGCTCCGTCGGAGGAAAACTGTTTTTT. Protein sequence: CASSSVGGKLFF.